Only a few counts were recorded for the clone carrying this TCR beta chain. Its antigen is as yet unknown. With V trimmed by 5 bases and J by 4 bases, 4 bases remained unmatched. CDR1 is MDHEN and CDR2 is SYDVKM in the germline V gene. The CDR3 has 14 amino acids. The data were obtained in a study of CD4 T cells in relation to SARS-CoV-2 and coronaviruses. Before the COVID-19 pandemic, during about 2010-2019, CD4+ T cells were taken from unexposed donors. CD4+ T cells were isolated from the cells after 10 days of culture. Profiled with immunoSEQ multiplex PCR; TCRdb holds only in-frame clones, not every one. The data show some 22,000 clones, about 84% seen once.

Sample: CD4+ T cells from PBMCs, cultured in vitro. The chain is built from TRBV28 and TRBJ1-2, with 10 bases matching TRBD1. This sequence was found in a human donor in good health. This chain's CDR3 is CASSRQGAGYGYTF. The CDR3 region has the DNA TGTGCCAGCAGTCGACAGGGGGCCGGCTATGGCTACACCTTC.